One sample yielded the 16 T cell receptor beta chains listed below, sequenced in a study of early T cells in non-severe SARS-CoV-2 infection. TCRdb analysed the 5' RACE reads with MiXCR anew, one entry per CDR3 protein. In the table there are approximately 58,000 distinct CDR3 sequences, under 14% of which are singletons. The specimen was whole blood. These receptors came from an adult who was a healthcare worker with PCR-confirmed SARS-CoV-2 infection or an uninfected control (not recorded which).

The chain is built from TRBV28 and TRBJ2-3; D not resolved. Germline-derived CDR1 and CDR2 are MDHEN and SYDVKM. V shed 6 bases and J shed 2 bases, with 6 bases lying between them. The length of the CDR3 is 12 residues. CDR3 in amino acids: CASRTDTDTQYF. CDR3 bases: TGTGCCAGCAGAACGGACACAGATACGCAGTATTTT.

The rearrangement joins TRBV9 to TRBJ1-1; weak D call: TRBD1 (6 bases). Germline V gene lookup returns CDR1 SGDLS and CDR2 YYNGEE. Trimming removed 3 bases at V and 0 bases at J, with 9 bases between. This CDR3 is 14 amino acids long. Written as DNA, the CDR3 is TGTGCCAGCAGCGGGGGACACTTGAACACTGAAGCTTTCTTT. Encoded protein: CASSGGHLNTEAFF.

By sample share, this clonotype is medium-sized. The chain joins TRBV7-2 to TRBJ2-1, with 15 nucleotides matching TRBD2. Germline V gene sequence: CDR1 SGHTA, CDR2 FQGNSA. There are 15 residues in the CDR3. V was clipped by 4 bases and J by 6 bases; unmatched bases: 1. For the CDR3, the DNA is TGTGCCAGCAGCTGGGGACTAGCGGGAGGCAATGAGCAGTTCTTC. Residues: CASSWGLAGGNEQFF.

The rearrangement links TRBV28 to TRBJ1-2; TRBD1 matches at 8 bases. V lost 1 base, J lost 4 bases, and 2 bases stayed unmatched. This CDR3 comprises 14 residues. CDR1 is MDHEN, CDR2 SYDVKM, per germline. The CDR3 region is CASSLSDRVYGYTF. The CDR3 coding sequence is TGTGCCAGCAGTTTATCGGACAGGGTCTATGGCTACACCTTC.

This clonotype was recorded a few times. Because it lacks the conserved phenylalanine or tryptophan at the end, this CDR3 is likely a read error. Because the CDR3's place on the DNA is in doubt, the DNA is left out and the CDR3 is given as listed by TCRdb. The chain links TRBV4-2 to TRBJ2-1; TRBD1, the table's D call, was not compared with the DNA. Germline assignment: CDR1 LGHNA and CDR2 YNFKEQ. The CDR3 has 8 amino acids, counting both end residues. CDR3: CASSQGGD.

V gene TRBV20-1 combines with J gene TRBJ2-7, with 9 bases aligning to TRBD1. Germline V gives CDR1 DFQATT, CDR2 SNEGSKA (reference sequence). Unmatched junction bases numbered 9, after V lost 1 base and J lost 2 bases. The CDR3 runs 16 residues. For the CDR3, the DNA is TGCAGTGCTAGAGCGGCCGAAACAGGGGGCACCTACGAGCAGTACTTC. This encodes CSARAAETGGTYEQYF.

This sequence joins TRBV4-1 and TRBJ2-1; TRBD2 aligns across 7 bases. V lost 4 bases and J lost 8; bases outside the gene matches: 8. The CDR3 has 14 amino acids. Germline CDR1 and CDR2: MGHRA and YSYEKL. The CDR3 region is CASSPTEGRDEQFF. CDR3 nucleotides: TGCGCCAGCAGCCCTACAGAGGGGAGGGATGAGCAGTTCTTC.

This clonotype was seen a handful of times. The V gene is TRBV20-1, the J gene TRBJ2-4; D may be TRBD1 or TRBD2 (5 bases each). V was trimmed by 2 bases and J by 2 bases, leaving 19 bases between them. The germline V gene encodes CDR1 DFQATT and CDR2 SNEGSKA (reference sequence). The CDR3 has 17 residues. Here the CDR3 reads CSARRRVFEGTKNIQYF. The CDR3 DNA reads TGCAGTGCTAGACGTCGGGTCTTCGAGGGGACCAAAAACATTCAGTACTTC.

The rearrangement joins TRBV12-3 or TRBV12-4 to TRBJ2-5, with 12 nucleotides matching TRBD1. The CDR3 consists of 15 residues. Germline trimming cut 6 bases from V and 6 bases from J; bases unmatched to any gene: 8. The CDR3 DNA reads TGTGCCAGCAGCAAGGGACAGGGGGCAACGAAGACCCAGTACTTC. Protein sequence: CASSKGQGATKTQYF.

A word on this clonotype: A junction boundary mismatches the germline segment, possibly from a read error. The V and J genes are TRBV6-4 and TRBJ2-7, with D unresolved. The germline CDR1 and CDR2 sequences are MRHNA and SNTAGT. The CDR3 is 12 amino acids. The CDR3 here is CASSENNYERYF. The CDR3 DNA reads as TGTGCCAGCAGTGAGAACAACTACGAGCGGTACTTC.

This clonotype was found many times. The CDR3 bases are TGTGCCAGCAGTCCAAGCTCCTACGAGCAGTACTTC. Its translation: CASSPSSYEQYF. The chain links TRBV28 to TRBJ2-7; no reliable D call. Germline V gives CDR1 MDHEN, CDR2 SYDVKM. V was trimmed by 5 bases and J by 0 bases, leaving 5 bases between them. CDR3 length: 12 amino acids.

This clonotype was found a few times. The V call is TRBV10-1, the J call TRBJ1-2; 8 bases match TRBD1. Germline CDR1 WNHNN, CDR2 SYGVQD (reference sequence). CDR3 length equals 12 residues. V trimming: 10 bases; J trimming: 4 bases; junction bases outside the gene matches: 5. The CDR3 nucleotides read TGCGCCACCATACAGGGGGTCTATGGCTACACCTTC. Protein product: CATIQGVYGYTF.

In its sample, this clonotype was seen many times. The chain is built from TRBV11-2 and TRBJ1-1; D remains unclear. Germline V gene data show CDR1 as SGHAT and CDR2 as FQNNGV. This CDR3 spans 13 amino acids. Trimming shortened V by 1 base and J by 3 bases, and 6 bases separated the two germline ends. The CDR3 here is CASSLVRDTEAFF. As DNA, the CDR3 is TGTGCCAGCAGCTTAGTACGTGACACTGAAGCTTTCTTT. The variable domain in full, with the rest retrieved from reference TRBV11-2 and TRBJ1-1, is EAGVAQSPRYKIIEKRQSVAFWCNPISGHATLYWYQQILGQGPKLLIQFQNNGVVDDSQLPKDRFSAERLKGVDSTLKIQPAKLEDSAVYLCASSLVRDTEAFFGQGTRLTVV.

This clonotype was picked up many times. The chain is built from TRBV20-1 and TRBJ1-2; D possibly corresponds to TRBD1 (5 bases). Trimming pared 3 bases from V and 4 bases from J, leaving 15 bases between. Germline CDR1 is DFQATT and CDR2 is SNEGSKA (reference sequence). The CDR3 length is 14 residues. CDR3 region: CSASPGGVLYGYTF. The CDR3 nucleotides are TGCAGTGCTAGTCCCGGGGGGGTCCTCTATGGCTACACCTTC.

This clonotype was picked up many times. The DNA for the CDR3 is TGTGCCAGCAACCCTAGCGGGGGGGCAGGGGAGCAGTTCTTC. This encodes CASNPSGGAGEQFF. V is TRBV9 and J is TRBJ2-1; 12 nucleotides align to TRBD2. Germline CDR1 reads SGDLS; CDR2 reads YYNGEE. The V gene end was trimmed by 6 bases and the J gene end by 10 bases; junction bases not matched to a gene: 8. The CDR3 has 14 amino acids.

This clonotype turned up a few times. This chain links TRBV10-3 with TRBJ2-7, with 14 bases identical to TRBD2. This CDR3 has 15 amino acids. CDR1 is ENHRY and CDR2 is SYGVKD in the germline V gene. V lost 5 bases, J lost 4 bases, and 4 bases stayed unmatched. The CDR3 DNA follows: TGTGCCATCAGTCCCGGGACTAGCGGGAGTTACGAGCAGTACTTC. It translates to CAISPGTSGSYEQYF.